This T cell receptor (beta chain) derives from a study of radiation and T cells in renal cell carcinoma. The overall study: Nephrectomy followed 15 Gy stereotactic body radiation by 4 weeks.

Clones were sequenced by immunoSEQ multiplex PCR, and TCRdb holds only the in-frame ones, with some missing. The table lists 120,000 to 150,000 clones, less than 85% of them singletons. The CDR3 is 11 residues long. Germline CDR1 WSHSY, CDR2 SAAADI. V lost 10 bases to trimming and J lost 2 bases, with 6 bases between them. The time point is: baseline pretreatment blood. Treatment indicated: 15 Gy SBRT to primary tumor, nephrectomy 4 weeks later. This renal cell carcinoma was of the clear cell type. Study outcomes and limitations: No pretreatment tumor biopsies were available for baseline clonotypes.

Comments on this clone: Its antigen remains unidentified.

Sequencing used blood, obtained from a patient whose treatment included radiotherapy and nephrectomy. This TCR derives from a woman aged 45-60 years with renal cell carcinoma. The chain carries TRBV10-2 and TRBJ1-3; D is uncertain. In DNA, the CDR3 is TGCGCCACCCTGGCTGGAAACACCATATATTTT. Its translation is CATLAGNTIYF.